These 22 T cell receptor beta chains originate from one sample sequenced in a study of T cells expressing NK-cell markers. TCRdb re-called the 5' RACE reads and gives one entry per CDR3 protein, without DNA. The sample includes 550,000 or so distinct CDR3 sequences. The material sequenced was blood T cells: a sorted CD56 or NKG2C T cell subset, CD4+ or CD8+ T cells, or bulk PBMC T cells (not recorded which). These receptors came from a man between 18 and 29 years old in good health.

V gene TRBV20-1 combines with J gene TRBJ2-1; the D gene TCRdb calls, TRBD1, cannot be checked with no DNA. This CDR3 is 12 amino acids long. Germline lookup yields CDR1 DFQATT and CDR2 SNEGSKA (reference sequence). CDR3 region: CSNQGVYNEQFF.

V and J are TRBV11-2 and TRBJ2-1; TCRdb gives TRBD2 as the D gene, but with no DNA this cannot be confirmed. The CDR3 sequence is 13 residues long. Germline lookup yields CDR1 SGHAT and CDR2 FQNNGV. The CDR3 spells CASSYKAAGEQFF. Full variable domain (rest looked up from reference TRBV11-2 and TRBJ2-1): EAGVAQSPRYKIIEKRQSVAFWCNPISGHATLYWYQQILGQGPKLLIQFQNNGVVDDSQLPKDRFSAERLKGVDSTLKIQPAKLEDSAVYLCASSYKAAGEQFFGPGTRLTVL.

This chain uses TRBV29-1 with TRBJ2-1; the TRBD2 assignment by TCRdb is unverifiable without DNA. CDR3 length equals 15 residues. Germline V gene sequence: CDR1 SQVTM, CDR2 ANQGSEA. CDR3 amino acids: CSVQSAGPTYNEQFF.

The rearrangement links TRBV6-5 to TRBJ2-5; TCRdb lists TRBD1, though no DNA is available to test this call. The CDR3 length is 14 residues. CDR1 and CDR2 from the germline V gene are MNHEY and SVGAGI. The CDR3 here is CASSYDSGGETQYF.

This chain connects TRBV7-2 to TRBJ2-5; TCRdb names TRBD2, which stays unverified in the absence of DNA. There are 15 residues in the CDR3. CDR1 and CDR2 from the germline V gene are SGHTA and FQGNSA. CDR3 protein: CASSLAGSGSATQYF.

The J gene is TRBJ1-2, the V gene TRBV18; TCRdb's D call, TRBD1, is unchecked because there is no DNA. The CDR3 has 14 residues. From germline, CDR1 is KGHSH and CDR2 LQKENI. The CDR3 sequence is CASSPGQWDYGYTF.

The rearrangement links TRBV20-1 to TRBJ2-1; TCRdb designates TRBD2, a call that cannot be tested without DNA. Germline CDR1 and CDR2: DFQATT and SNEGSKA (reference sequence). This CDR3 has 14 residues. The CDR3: CSARGRTSVNEQFF.

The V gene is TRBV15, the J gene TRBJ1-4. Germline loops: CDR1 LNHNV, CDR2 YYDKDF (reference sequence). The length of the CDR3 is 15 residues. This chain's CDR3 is CATAAGPATNEKLFF.

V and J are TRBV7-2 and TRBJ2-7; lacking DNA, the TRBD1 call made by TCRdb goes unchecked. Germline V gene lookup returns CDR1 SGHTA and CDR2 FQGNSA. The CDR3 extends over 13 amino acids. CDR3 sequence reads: CASSSGPLYEQYF.

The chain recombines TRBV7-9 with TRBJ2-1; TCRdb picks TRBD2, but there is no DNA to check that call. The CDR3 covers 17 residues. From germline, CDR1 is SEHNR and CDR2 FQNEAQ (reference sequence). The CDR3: CASSLGLAVGLRNEQFF.

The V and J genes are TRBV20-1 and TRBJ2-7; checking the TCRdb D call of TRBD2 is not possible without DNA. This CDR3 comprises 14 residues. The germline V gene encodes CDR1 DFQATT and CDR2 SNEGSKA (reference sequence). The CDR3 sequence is CSAKSGDLSYEQYF.

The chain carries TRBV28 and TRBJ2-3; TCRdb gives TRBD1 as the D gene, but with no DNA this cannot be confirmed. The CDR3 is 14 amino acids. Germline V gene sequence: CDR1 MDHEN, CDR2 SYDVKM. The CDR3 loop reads CASLGQGSTDTQYF.

The CDR3 loop is CASSPEDYVTREQYF. This chain connects TRBV11-1 to TRBJ2-7. The CDR3 contains 15 residues. In germline, CDR1 is SGHAT, CDR2 FQDESV (reference sequence).

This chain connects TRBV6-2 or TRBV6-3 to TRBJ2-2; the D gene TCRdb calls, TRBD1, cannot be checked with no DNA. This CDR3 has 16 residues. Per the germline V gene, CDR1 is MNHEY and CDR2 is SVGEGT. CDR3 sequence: CASTPWGHGDTGELFF.

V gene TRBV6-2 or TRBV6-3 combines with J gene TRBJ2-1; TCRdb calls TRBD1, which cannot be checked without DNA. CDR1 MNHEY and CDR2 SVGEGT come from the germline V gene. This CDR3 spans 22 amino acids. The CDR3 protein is CASRGTGVLPSGYSKSYNEQFF.

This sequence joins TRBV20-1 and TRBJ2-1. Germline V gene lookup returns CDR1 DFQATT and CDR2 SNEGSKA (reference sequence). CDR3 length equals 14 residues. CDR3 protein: CRGSGLRHPNEQFF.

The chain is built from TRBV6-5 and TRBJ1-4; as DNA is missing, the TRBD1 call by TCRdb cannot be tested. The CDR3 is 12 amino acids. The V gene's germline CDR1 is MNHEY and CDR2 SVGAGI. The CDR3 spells CASRGPAGKLFF.

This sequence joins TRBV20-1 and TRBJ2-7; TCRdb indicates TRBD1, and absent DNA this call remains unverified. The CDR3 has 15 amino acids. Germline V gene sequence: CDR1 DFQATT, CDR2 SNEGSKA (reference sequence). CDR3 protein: CSARDPGQGIYEQYF.

CDR3 region: CASSQGGYNEQFF. The genes are TRBV4-2 and TRBJ2-1. The germline V gene encodes CDR1 LGHNA and CDR2 YNFKEQ. The length of the CDR3 is 13 residues.

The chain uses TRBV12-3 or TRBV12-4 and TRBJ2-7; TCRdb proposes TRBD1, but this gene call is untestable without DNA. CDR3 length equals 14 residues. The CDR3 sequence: CASSSGQGLYEQYF.

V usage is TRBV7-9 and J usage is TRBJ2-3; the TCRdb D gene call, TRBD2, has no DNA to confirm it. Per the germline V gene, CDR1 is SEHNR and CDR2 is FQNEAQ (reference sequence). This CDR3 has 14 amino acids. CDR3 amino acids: CASSRTSGTLSQYF. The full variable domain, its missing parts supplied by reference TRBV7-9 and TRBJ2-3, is DTGVSQNPRHKITKRGQNVTFRCDPISEHNRLYWYRQTLGQGPEFLTYFQNEAQLEKSRLLSDRFSAERPKGSFSTLEIQRTEQGDSAMYLCASSRTSGTLSQYFGPGTRLTVL.

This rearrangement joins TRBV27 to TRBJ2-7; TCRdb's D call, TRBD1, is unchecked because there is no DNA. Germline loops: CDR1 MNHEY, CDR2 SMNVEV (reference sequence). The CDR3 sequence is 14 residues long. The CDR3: CASAHWDRRYEQYF.